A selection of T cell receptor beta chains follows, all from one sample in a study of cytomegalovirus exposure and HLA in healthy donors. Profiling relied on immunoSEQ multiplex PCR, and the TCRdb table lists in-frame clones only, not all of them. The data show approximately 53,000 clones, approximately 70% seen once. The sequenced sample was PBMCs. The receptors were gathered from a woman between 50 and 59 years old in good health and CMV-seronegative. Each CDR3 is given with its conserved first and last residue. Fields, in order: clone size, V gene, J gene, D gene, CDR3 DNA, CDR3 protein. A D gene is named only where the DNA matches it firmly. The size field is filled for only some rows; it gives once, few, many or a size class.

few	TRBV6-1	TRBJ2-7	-	TGTGCCAGCAGTCTCCCCGGGGGTCGCTACGAGCAGTACTTC	CASSLPGGRYEQYF
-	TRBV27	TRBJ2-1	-	TGTGCCAGCAGTTACCAGGGAACCTACAATGAGCAGTTCTTC	CASSYQGTYNEQFF
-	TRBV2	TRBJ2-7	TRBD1	TGTGCCAGCACCCCGGGACAGTCCTACGAGCAGTACTTC	CASTPGQSYEQYF
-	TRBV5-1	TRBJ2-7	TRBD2	TGCGCCAGCAGCCCCATCCCCGGGACTAGCGGCTACGAGCAGTACTTC	CASSPIPGTSGYEQYF
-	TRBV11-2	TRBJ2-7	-	TGTGCCAGCAGCTTAGAACATTACGAGCAGTACTTC	CASSLEHYEQYF
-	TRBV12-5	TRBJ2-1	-	TGTGCTAGTGGTTTTGGACGGGGGTGGGCCAATGAGCAGTTCTTC	CASGFGRGWANEQFF
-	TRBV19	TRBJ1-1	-	TGTGCCAGTAGCCGTACAGGATTGGGCACTGAAGCTTTCTTT	CASSRTGLGTEAFF
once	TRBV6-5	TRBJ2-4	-	TGTGCCAGCAGTTACTCGGGGGCCGGGGCCAAAAACATTCAGTACTTC	CASSYSGAGAKNIQYF
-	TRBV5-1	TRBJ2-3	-	TGCGCCAGCAGCGCGGCCCAGGGGGGCGATACGCAGTATTTT	CASSAAQGGDTQYF
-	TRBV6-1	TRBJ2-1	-	TGTGCCACAACAGACGGTTACAATGAGCAGTTCTTC	CATTDGYNEQFF
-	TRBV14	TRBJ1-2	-	TGTGCCAGCAGCCAAGATCTGGCAGGGAGGGGTGGCTACACCTTC	CASSQDLAGRGGYTF
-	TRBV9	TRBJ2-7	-	TGTGCCAGCAGCGTAGATAACAGTCCAATCTACGAGCAGTACTTC	CASSVDNSPIYEQYF
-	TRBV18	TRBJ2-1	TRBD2	TGTGCCAGCTCCCCCGGACTAGCGGACTCCAATGAGCAGTTCTTC	CASSPGLADSNEQFF
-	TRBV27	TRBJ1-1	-	TGTGCCAGCAGTTTATCGAGACTGAGAGGGACTGAAGCTTTCTTT	CASSLSRLRGTEAFF
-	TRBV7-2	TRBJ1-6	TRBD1	TGTGCCAGCAGCTTTGCCAGGACAGGGGACGGTTCACCCCTCCACTTT	CASSFARTGDGSPLHF
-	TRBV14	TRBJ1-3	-	TGTGCCAGCAGCCAAGTATTAACTGGAAACACCATATATTTT	CASSQVLTGNTIYF
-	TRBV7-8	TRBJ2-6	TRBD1	TGTGCCAGCGGCGCCGGGACAGATTACGGGGCCAACGTCCTGACTTTC	CASGAGTDYGANVLTF
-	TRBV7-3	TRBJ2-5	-	TGTGCCAGCAGCTTAAACTCCCAAGAGACCCAGTACTTC	CASSLNSQETQYF
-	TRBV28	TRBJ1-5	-	TGTGCCAGCAGTTTGGTCGGAGCTGAGAAGCCCCAGCATTTT	CASSLVGAEKPQHF
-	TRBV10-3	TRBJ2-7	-	TGTGCCATCAGTGTCGGTCACGAGCAGTACTTC	CAISVGHEQYF
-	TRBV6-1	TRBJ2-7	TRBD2	TGTGCCAGCAGTGAAGCTGGGACTAGCGGAGAATACGAGCAGTACTTC	CASSEAGTSGEYEQYF
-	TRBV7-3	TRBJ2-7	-	TGTGCCAGCAGCCCCTCTCCTCGGGGCGAGCAGTACTTC	CASSPSPRGEQYF
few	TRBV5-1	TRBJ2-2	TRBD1	TGCGCCAGCAGTTATGGACAGGATGGCACCGGGGAGCTGTTTTTT	CASSYGQDGTGELFF
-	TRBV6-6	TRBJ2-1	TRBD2	TGTGCCAGCAGGCGGGAGGGCAATGAGCAGTTCTTC	CASRREGNEQFF
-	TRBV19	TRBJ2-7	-	TGTGCCATCCCTTCGACAGGCCGCTCCGAGCAGTACTTC	CAIPSTGRSEQYF
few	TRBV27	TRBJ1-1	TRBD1	TGTGCCAGCAGTCCTCTCCGGGACAGGGTCCCCGAAGCTTTCTTT	CASSPLRDRVPEAFF
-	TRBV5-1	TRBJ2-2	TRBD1	TGCGCCAGCAGTGAGACAGGGAGCACCGGGGAGCTGTTTTTT	CASSETGSTGELFF
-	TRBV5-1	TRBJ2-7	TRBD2	TGCGCCAGCAGCAGAGGACTAGCGGGAGACTACGAGCAGTACTTC	CASSRGLAGDYEQYF
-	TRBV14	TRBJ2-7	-	TGTGCCAGCAGCCATAATTACGAGCAGTACTTC	CASSHNYEQYF
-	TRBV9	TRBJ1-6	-	TGTGCCAGCAGCGTAGAAACAGGGAGTTCACCCCTCCACTTT	CASSVETGSSPLHF
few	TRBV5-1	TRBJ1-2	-	TGCGCCAGCAGCTTGGAATCCGCGGACAGATATGGCTACACCTTC	CASSLESADRYGYTF
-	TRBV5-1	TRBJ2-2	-	TGCGCCAGCAGCTTGGCCGGGATGGGAAACACCGGGGAGCTGTTTTTT	CASSLAGMGNTGELFF
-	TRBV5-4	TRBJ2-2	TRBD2	TGTGCCAGCAGCTTGCGACTAGCGGGGGGCGGCGGGGAGCTGTTTTTT	CASSLRLAGGGGELFF
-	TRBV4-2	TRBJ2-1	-	TGTGCCAGCAGCCAAGACGCGGGACAGATTGACAATGAGCAGTTCTTC	CASSQDAGQIDNEQFF
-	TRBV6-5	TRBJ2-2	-	TGTGCCAGCAGTTACTCTTCACGGAGGGATACCGGGGAGCTGTTTTTT	CASSYSSRRDTGELFF
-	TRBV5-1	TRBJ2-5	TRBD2	TGCGCCAGCAGCTCCGGGACTAGCGGAGGGGAGACCCAGTACTTC	CASSSGTSGGETQYF
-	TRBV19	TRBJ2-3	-	TGTGCCAGTAATTTAATGGGAGGCGGTAGCACAGATACGCAGTATTTT	CASNLMGGGSTDTQYF
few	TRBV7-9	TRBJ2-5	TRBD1	TGTGCCAGCAGCTGGACAGGGGTTGGGGAGACCCAGTACTTC	CASSWTGVGETQYF
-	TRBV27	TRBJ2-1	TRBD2	TGTGCCAGCAGTTACCTAGCGGGAGGGTGGTTGAGCAATGAGCAGTTCTTC	CASSYLAGGWLSNEQFF
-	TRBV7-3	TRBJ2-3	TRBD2	TGTGCCAGCAGGCCCGGAGGGAGGGGAGGGGGCACAGATACGCAGTATTTT	CASRPGGRGGGTDTQYF
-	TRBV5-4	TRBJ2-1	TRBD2	TGTGCCAGCAGCTTGATCGCGGGAGCCAACAATGAGCAGTTCTTC	CASSLIAGANNEQFF
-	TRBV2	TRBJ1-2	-	TGTGCCAGCGAGTTCCAGGGGTATGGCTACACCTTC	CASEFQGYGYTF
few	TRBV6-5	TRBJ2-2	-	TGTGCCAGCAGTCCCGCCCCAGGGATAGGAGGGGAGCTGTTTTTT	CASSPAPGIGGELFF
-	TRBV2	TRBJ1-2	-	TGTGCCAGCAGTGAAAACCGACAGACCTATGGCTACACCTTC	CASSENRQTYGYTF
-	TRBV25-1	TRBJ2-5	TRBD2	TGTGCCACCGGACTAGCGTTCGATGAGACCCAGTACTTC	CATGLAFDETQYF
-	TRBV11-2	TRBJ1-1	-	TGTGCCAGCAGCTTACAGATGAACACTGAAGCTTTCTTT	CASSLQMNTEAFF
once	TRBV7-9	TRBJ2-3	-	TGTGCCAGCAGCCCCTCCACAGATACGCAGTATTTT	CASSPSTDTQYF
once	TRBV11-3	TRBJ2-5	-	TGTGCCAGCAGCCAGACACAAGAGACCCAGTACTTC	CASSQTQETQYF